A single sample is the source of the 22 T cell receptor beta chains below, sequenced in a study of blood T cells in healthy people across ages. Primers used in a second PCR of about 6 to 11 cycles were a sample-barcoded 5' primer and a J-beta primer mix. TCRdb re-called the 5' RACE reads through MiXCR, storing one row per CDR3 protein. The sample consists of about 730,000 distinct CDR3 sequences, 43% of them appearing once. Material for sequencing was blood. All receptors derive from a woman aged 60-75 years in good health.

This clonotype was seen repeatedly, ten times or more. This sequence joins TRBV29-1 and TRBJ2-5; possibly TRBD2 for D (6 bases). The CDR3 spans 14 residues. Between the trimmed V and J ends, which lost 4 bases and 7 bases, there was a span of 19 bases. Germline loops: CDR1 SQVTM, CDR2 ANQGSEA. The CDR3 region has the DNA TGCAGCGTTGTGGAACAGATTGACGGGGGGACCCAGTACTTC. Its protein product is CSVVEQIDGGTQYF.

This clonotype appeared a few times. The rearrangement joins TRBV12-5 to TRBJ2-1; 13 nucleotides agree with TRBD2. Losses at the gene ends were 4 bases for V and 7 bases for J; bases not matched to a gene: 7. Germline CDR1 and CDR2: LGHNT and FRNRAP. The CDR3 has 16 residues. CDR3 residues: CASGWEGTSGTNEQFF. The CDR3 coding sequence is TGTGCTAGTGGTTGGGAAGGGACTAGCGGGACGAATGAGCAGTTCTTC.

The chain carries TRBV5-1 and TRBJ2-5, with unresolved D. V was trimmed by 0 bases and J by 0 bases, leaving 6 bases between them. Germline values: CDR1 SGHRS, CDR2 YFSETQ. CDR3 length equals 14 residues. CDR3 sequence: CASSLARYQETQYF. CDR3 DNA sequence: TGCGCCAGCAGCTTGGCTCGGTACCAAGAGACCCAGTACTTC.

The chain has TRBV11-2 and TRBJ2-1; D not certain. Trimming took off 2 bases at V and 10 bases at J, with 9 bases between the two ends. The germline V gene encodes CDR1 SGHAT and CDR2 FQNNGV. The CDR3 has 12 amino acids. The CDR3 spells CASSLYLGEQFF. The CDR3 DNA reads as TGTGCCAGCAGCTTATACCTGGGGGAGCAGTTCTTC.

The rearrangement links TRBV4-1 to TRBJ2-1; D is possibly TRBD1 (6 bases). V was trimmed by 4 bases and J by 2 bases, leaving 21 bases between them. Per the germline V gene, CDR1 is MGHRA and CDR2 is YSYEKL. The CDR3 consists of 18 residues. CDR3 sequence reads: CASSRDPGQPGTYNEQFF. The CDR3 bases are TGCGCCAGCAGCCGGGACCCGGGACAACCCGGAACCTACAATGAGCAGTTCTTC.

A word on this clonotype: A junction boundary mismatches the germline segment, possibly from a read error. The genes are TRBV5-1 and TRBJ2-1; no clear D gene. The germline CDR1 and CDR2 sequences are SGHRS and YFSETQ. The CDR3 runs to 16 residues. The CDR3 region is CAGSLAGTVSYNEQFF. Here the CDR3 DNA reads TGCGCCGGCAGCTTGGCTGGAACAGTCTCCTACAATGAGCAGTTCTTC.

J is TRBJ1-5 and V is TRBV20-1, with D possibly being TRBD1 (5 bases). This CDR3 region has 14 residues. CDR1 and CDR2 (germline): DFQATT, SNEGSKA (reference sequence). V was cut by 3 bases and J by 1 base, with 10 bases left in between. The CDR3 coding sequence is TGCAGTGCTAGGGCGGAGGGGAGCAATCAGCCCCAGCATTTT. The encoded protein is CSARAEGSNQPQHF.

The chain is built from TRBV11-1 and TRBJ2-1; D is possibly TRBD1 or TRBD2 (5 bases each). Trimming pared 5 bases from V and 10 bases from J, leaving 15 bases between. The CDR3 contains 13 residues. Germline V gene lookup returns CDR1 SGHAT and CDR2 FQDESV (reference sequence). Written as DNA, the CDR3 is TGTGCCAGCAGCAAACTGGGGACCTACGAGCAGTTCTTC. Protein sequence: CASSKLGTYEQFF.

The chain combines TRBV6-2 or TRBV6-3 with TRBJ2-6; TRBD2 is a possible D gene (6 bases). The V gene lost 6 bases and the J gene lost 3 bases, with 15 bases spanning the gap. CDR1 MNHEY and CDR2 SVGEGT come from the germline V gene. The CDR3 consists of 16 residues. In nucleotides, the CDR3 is TGTGCCAGCAGGCGGAACGGCGGGGTTGGGGCCAACGTCCTGACTTTC. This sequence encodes CASRRNGGVGANVLTF.

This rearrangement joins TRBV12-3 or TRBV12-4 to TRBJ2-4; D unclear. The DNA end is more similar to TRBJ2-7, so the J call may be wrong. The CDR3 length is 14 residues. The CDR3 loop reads CASSFRDGPYEQYF. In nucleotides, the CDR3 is TGTGCCAGCAGTTTCCGAGACGGACCCTACGAGCAGTACTTC.

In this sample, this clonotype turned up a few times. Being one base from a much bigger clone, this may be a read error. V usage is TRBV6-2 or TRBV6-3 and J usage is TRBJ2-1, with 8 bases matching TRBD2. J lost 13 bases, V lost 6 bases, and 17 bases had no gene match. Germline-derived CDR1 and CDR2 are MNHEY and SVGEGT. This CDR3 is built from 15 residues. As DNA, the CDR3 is TGTGCCAGCAGATCCAGCGGGAGAGGAGGAGAGACCCAGTTCTTC. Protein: CASRSSGRGGETQFF.

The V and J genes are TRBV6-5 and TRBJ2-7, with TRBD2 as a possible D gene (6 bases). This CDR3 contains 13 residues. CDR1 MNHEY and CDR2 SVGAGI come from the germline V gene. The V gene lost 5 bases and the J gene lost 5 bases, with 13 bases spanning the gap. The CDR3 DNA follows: TGTGCCAGCAGTGACCGCCCGGGGGACGAGCAGTACTTC. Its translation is CASSDRPGDEQYF.

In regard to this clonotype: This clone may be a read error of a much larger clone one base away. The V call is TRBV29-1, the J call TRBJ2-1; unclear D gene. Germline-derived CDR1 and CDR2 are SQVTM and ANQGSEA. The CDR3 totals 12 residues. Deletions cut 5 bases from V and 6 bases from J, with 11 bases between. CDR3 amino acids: CSVNGFINEQFF. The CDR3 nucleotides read TGCAGCGTTAATGGGTTTATCAATGAGCAGTTCTTC.

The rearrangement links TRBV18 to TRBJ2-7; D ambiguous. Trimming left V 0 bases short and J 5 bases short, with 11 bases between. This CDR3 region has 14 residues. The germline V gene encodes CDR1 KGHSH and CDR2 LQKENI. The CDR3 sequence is CASSPPSFAHEQYF. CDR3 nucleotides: TGTGCCAGCTCACCACCGTCGTTTGCCCACGAGCAGTACTTC.

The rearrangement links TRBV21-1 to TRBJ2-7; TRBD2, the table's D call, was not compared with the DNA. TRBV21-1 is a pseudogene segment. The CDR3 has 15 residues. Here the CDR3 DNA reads TGTGCCAGCAGCAAAGCCCCCAGCGGGTCGTACGAGCAGTACTTC. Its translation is CASSKAPSGSYEQYF.

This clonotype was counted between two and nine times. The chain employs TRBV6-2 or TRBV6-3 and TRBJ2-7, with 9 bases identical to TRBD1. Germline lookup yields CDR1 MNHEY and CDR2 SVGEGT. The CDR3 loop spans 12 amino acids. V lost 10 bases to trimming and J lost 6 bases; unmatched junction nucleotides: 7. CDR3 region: CATMGQGREQYF. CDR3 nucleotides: TGTGCCACCATGGGACAGGGTCGCGAGCAGTACTTC.

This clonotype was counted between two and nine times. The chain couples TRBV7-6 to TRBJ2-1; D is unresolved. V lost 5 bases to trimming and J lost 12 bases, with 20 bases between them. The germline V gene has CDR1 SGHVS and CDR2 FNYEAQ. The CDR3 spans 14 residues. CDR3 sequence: CASSEDPGVPSQFF. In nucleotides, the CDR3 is TGTGCCAGCAGCGAGGACCCGGGTGTCCCATCGCAGTTCTTC.

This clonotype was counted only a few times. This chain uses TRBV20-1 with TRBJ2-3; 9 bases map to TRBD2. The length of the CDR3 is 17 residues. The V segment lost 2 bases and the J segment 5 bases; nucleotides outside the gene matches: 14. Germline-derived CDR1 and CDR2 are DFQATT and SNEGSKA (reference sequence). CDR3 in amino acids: CSARRRTSAPTRDTQYF. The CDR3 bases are TGCAGTGCTAGACGACGGACTAGCGCGCCGACCCGAGATACGCAGTATTTT.

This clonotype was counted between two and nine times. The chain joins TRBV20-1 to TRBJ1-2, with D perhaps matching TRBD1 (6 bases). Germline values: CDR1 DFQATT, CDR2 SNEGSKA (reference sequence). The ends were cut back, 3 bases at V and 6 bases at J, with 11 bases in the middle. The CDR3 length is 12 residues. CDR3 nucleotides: TGCAGTGCTAGCAGGACAGTTAATGGCTACACCTTC. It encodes CSASRTVNGYTF.

CDR3 bases: TGTGCCAGCAGTTTCGTTGGGGACTATGGCTACACCTTC. Amino acids: CASSFVGDYGYTF. The rearrangement joins TRBV6-2 or TRBV6-3 to TRBJ1-2; no clear D gene. The V gene's germline CDR1 is MNHEY and CDR2 SVGEGT. Trimming took 4 bases from V and 3 from J, leaving 9 bases between them. CDR3 length: 13 residues.

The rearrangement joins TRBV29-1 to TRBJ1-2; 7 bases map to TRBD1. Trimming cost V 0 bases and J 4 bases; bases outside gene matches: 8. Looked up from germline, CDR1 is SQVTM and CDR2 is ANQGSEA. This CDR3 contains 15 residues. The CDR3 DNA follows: TGCAGCGTTGAAGAACGGGACAGACCATTCTATGGCTACACCTTC. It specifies CSVEERDRPFYGYTF.

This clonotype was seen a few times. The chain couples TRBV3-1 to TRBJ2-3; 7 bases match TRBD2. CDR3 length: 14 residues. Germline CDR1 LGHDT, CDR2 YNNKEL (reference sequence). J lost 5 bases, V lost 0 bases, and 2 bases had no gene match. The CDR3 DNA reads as TGTGCCAGCAGCCAAGACCTAGCGGAAGATACGCAGTATTTT. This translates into CASSQDLAEDTQYF.